The 16 T cell receptor beta chains below come from one sample, sequenced in a study of blood T cell repertoires in COVID-19. Sequencing used immunoSEQ multiplex PCR; TCRdb keeps in-frame clones, though not all of them. The sample holds tens of thousands of clones, 82% seen once. Sequences were obtained from peripheral blood. Receptors originate from a woman aged 55 to 70 with acute or convalescent COVID-19.

V and J are TRBV9 and TRBJ2-7, with 7 positions matching TRBD1. This CDR3 comprises 14 residues. V shed 0 bases, J shed 2 bases, and the junction held 2 bases outside the gene matches. Germline assignment: CDR1 SGDLS and CDR2 YYNGEE. The CDR3 bases are TGTGCCAGCAGCGTAGGACAGGGAACCTACGAGCAGTACTTC. Protein sequence: CASSVGQGTYEQYF.

The J gene is TRBJ1-2, the V gene TRBV6-2 or TRBV6-3; the match to TRBD1 covers 8 bases. V shed 2 bases, J shed 4 bases, and the junction held 3 bases outside the gene matches. This CDR3 contains 14 residues. The germline V gene encodes CDR1 MNHEY and CDR2 SVGEGT. The CDR3 region is CASSYRGTGYGYTF. The CDR3 region has the DNA TGTGCCAGCAGTTACCGCGGGACAGGCTATGGCTACACCTTC.

The chain has TRBV30 and TRBJ1-4; no clear D. V was cut by 7 bases and J by 8 bases, with 17 bases left in between. This CDR3 spans 13 amino acids. The germline gives CDR1 GTSNPN, CDR2 SVGIG (reference sequence). As DNA, the CDR3 is TGTGCCTACAATGCCGCAAACGGGGAAAAACTGTTTTTT. Translated, it gives CAYNAANGEKLFF.

The J gene is TRBJ1-4, the V gene TRBV19; 9 nucleotides agree with TRBD1. CDR3 size: 15 residues. V trimming: 6 bases; J trimming: 6 bases; junction bases outside the gene matches: 8. CDR1 LNHDA and CDR2 SQIVND come from the germline V gene (reference sequence). The CDR3 region is CASSIPGQGDEKLFF. The CDR3 nucleotides are TGTGCCAGTAGCATACCGGGACAGGGAGATGAAAAACTGTTTTTT.

The chain employs TRBV5-1 and TRBJ2-2; 7 bases match TRBD1. CDR3 length equals 13 residues. The junction had 2 bases not matched to a gene; V was cut back by 4 bases and J by 5 bases. Germline V gene sequence: CDR1 SGHRS, CDR2 YFSETQ. The CDR3 loop reads CASSETGTGELFF. Here the CDR3 DNA reads TGCGCCAGCAGCGAGACAGGGACCGGGGAGCTGTTTTTT.

This chain connects TRBV11-2 to TRBJ2-4; possible D gene TRBD2, 5 bases. Germline V gene lookup returns CDR1 SGHAT and CDR2 FQNNGV. The CDR3 runs to 17 residues. V lost 7 bases and J 7 bases, leaving 26 bases between the germline ends. This CDR3 is CASTNQLGPRVGNIQYF. The CDR3 bases are TGTGCCAGCACCAACCAGTTAGGGCCGCGGGTTGGGAACATTCAGTACTTC. The full variable domain, completed using reference TRBV11-2 and TRBJ2-4, is EAGVAQSPRYKIIEKRQSVAFWCNPISGHATLYWYQQILGQGPKLLIQFQNNGVVDDSQLPKDRFSAERLKGVDSTLKIQPAKLEDSAVYLCASTNQLGPRVGNIQYFGAGTRLSVL.

The chain joins TRBV19 to TRBJ2-5; maybe TRBD1 (6 bases). The V and J ends lost 5 bases and 3 bases respectively, with 19 bases between them. CDR3 length equals 16 residues. Germline loops: CDR1 LNHDA, CDR2 SQIVND (reference sequence). The CDR3 sequence is CASSLGPRGGEETQYF. The CDR3 coding sequence is TGTGCCAGTAGTCTAGGTCCCAGGGGCGGAGAAGAGACCCAGTACTTC.

The J gene is TRBJ2-3, the V gene TRBV24-1; 13 nucleotides match TRBD2. V trimming: 3 bases; J trimming: 6 bases; junction bases outside the gene matches: 8. Germline CDR1 and CDR2: KGHDR and SFDVKD. This CDR3 is built from 17 residues. DNA for the CDR3: TGTGCCACCAGTGATAGGACTAGCGGGAGTGTCGTTGATACGCAGTATTTT. Protein product: CATSDRTSGSVVDTQYF.

V and J are TRBV2 and TRBJ1-2; TRBD1 matches 7 bases. The germline V gene encodes CDR1 SNHLY and CDR2 FYNNEI. The CDR3 extends over 12 amino acids. With V trimmed by 5 bases and J by 6 bases, 3 bases remained unmatched. CDR3 coding DNA: TGTGCCAGCAGTAAACAGGGGAATGGCTACACCTTC. This codes for CASSKQGNGYTF.

The gene calls are TRBV7-8 and TRBJ1-2, with D tentatively TRBD1 (5 bases). The CDR3 contains 13 residues. Between the trimmed V and J ends, which lost 3 bases and 2 bases, there was a span of 7 bases. In germline, CDR1 is SGHVS, CDR2 FQNEAQ. This chain's CDR3 is CASSLGGNYGYTF. Here the CDR3 DNA reads TGTGCCAGCAGCTTGGGGGGAAACTATGGCTACACCTTC.

V usage is TRBV7-9 and J usage is TRBJ1-1; D remains unclear. V dropped 3 bases and J dropped 11 bases, with 22 bases sitting between them. CDR1 is SEHNR, CDR2 FQNEAQ, per germline (reference sequence). The CDR3 runs to 15 residues. Written as DNA, the CDR3 is TGTGCCAGCAGCTTTGTTGAGGACTCTCGTCGCGCGGCTTTCTTT. Protein sequence: CASSFVEDSRRAAFF.

The rearrangement joins TRBV30 to TRBJ2-7, with D possibly TRBD1 on 5 matching bases. The CDR3 is 14 amino acids. CDR1 is GTSNPN and CDR2 is SVGIG in the germline V gene (reference sequence). V lost 1 base and J 4 bases, leaving 14 bases between the germline ends. The CDR3 sequence: CAWSDTTQGYEQYF. The CDR3 coding sequence is TGTGCCTGGAGTGACACAACGCAGGGTTACGAGCAGTACTTC. The variable domain in full, with the rest retrieved from reference TRBV30 and TRBJ2-7, is SQTIHQWPATLVQPVGSPLSLECTVEGTSNPNLYWYRQAAGRGLQLLFYSVGIGQISSEVPQNLSASRPQDRQFILSSKKLLLSDSGFYLCAWSDTTQGYEQYFGPGTRLTVT.

This chain connects TRBV15 to TRBJ2-5; weak D call: TRBD1 (6 bases). Germline values: CDR1 LNHNV, CDR2 YYDKDF (reference sequence). Between the trimmed V and J ends, which lost 5 bases and 2 bases, there was a span of 9 bases. The CDR3 is 13 residues long. The CDR3 bases are TGTGCCACCAGCGGGGGCTTTCAAGAGACCCAGTACTTC. This translates into CATSGGFQETQYF.

V and J are TRBV3-1 (or the pseudogene TRBV3-2) and TRBJ2-1, with TRBD2 identical over 10 bases. Germline loops: CDR1 LGHDT, CDR2 YNNKEL (reference sequence). V gave up 8 bases and J gave up 2 bases; unmatched junction bases: 3. The CDR3 has 14 residues. The CDR3 loop reads CASLAGGAYNEQFF. CDR3 DNA sequence: TGTGCCAGCTTAGCGGGAGGCGCCTACAATGAGCAGTTCTTC.

This chain links TRBV5-1 with TRBJ2-3, with 10 nucleotides matching TRBD1. V shed 4 bases, J shed 4 bases, and the junction held 9 bases outside the gene matches. This CDR3 region has 16 residues. Germline V CDR1 and CDR2: SGHRS, YFSETQ. In DNA form, the CDR3 reads TGCGCCAGCAGCGCCGGGACAGGGGTTATTGCAGATACGCAGTATTTT. Protein: CASSAGTGVIADTQYF.

The chain couples TRBV2 to TRBJ1-2; D is ambiguous. Between the trimmed V and J ends, which lost 3 bases and 4 bases, there was a span of 6 bases. There are 12 residues in the CDR3. CDR1 is SNHLY and CDR2 is FYNNEI in the germline V gene. DNA for the CDR3: TGTGCCAGCAGTGAGGCCAGCTATGGCTACACCTTC. Protein sequence: CASSEASYGYTF.